This T cell receptor beta chain is drawn from a study of blood T cell repertoires in COVID-19. On the study more broadly: Samples of COVID-19 (acute and convalescent) were obtained from the United States, Italy and Spain. T cells, B-cell-depleted T cells, or PBMCs provided the cDNA or gDNA that served as material.

Seattle participants joined during active infection and were tracked over time. Methods used by the authors: From reference gene primer amplification, estimates of nucleated cell counts were derived. Clones were read by immunoSEQ multiplex PCR, and TCRdb kept only the in-frame ones, dropping some. V, J and clone size derive from that table, while D and trimming were established from the DNA sequence. The sample shows around 200,000 clones, 75% to 85% of them seen only once. Trimming pared 5 bases from V and 0 bases from J, leaving 8 bases between. The CDR3 length is 15 residues. Germline lookup yields CDR1 MNHEY and CDR2 SMNVEV (reference sequence).

What was sequenced was peripheral blood. The chain joins TRBV27 to TRBJ2-6; no clear D. This clonotype was sampled from a woman aged 25 to 39 with COVID-19, enrolled during active disease. This chain's CDR3 is CASSQTPSGANVLTF. DNA of the CDR3: TGTGCCAGCAGTCAAACACCCTCTGGGGCCAACGTCCTGACTTTC.